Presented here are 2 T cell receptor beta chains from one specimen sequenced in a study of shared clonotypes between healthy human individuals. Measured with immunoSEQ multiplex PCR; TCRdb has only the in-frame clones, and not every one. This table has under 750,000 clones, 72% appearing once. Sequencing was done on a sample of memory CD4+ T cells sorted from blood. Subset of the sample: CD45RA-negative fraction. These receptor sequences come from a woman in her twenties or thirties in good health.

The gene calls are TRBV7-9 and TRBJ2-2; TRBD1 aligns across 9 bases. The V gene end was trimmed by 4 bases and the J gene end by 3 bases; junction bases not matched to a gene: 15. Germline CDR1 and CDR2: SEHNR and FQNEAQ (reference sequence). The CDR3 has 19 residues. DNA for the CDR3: TGTGCCAGCAGCTCCGCCGGGACAGGGACTATACTGGACACCGGGGAGCTGTTTTTT. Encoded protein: CASSSAGTGTILDTGELFF.

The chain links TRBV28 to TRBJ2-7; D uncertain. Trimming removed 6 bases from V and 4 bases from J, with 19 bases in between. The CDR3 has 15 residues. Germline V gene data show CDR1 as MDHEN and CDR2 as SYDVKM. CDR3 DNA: TGTGCCAGCAGCCCCTCCGACAAAGGCATGTACGAGCAGTACTTC. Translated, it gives CASSPSDKGMYEQYF.